These 16 T cell receptor beta chains were all obtained from the same sample, sequenced in a study of glioma-infiltrating T cells. TCR alpha and beta CDR3 regions were amplified from RNA using iRepertoire nested multiplex PCR. MiXCR, applied by TCRdb to the multiplex PCR reads, yields one record per CDR3 protein. The sample has 170,000 or so distinct CDR3 sequences, roughly 45% seen once. The source material was glioma tissue, nonneoplastic brain tissue, or PBMCs (not recorded which). Receptor source: a human donor with low-grade glioma or glioblastoma, undergoing nonglioma brain surgery, or in good health (not recorded which).

This clonotype appeared many times. This chain joins TRBV2 and TRBJ1-1, with 8 bases aligning to TRBD1. This CDR3 has 13 residues. The germline V gene encodes CDR1 SNHLY and CDR2 FYNNEI. The V gene end was trimmed by 11 bases and the J gene end by 5 bases; junction bases not matched to a gene: 10. CDR3 sequence (DNA): TGTGCCGGACAGGGATGGGAATTGACTGAAGCTTTCTTT. Translating it yields CAGQGWELTEAFF.

A word on this clonotype: Being one base from a much bigger clone, this may be a read error. The rearrangement uses TRBV20-1 and TRBJ1-3; tentative D call: TRBD1 (6 bases). Germline CDR1 and CDR2: DFQATT and SNEGSKA (reference sequence). The V and J ends lost 6 bases and 2 bases respectively, with 14 bases between them. The CDR3 is 14 residues long. The CDR3, as DNA: TGCAGTGCAACCGGGGCAGGGGCTGGAAACACCATATATTTT. Encoded protein: CSATGAGAGNTIYF.

Notes on this clonotype: A much larger clonotype is one base distant, so this may be a read error. This chain links TRBV20-1 with TRBJ2-1, with 7 bases lining up with TRBD2. The CDR3 has 17 residues. CDR1 and CDR2 (germline): DFQATT, SNEGSKA (reference sequence). J lost 6 bases, V lost 8 bases, and 22 bases had no gene match. CDR3 nucleotide sequence: TGCAGTTCTAAGGGAACCAGGACTAGATGGAGTGGCAATGAGCAGTTCTTC. Translated: CSSKGTRTRWSGNEQFF.

This clonotype showed up many times. At one end the junction does not follow the germline gene, possibly because of a read error. The V and J genes are TRBV6-6 and TRBJ1-2; TRBD1 might be the D (5 bases). This CDR3 is 14 amino acids long. Germline CDR1 MNHNY, CDR2 SVGAGI (reference sequence). The CDR3 bases are TGTGCCAGCAGTTACTCGAAGTCTGCTCGGGACGGAAATTTC. Its protein is CASSYSKSARDGNF.

This clonotype was found once. A much larger clone is a single base away; this may be a read error. J is TRBJ2-2 and V is TRBV7-9; tentative D call: TRBD2 (5 bases). Per germline, CDR1 SEHNR and CDR2 FQNEAQ (reference sequence). CDR3 length: 14 amino acids. The CDR3 region is CASSLNSNTGEMFF. In DNA, the CDR3 is TGTGCCAGCAGTCTTAATTCGAACACCGGGGAGATGTTTTTT.

Points on this clonotype: A junction boundary mismatches the germline segment, possibly from a read error. The CDR3 DNA reads TGTGCCAGCAGTTTATGGGTAGGAGCGGCTAATAAAAAACTGTTTTTT. This encodes CASSLWVGAANKKLFF. The chain recombines TRBV28 with TRBJ1-4, with D hard to call. Germline V gene sequence: CDR1 MDHEN, CDR2 SYDVKM. This CDR3 comprises 16 residues.

On this clonotype: A read error may produce the germline difference seen at one junction end. CDR3 residues: CASSLDRRKSSYNKQFF. The CDR3 DNA reads as TGCGCCAGCAGCTTGGATAGGCGGAAGAGCTCCTACAATAAGCAGTTCTTC. The chain has TRBV5-1 and TRBJ2-1; D gene uncertain. Germline V gene sequence: CDR1 SGHRS, CDR2 YFSETQ. This CDR3 contains 17 residues.

J is TRBJ2-5 and V is TRBV20-1; 9 bases are a match to TRBD1. Germline values: CDR1 DFQATT, CDR2 SNEGSKA (reference sequence). This CDR3 comprises 14 residues. The trim removed 2 bases at V and 5 bases at J, leaving 6 bases unmatched. DNA of the CDR3: TGCAGTGCTAGAAGGACAGGGGTCGGGGAGACCCAGTACTTC. Its protein product is CSARRTGVGETQYF.

The chain links TRBV7-2 to TRBJ2-5, with 7 bases fitting TRBD1. The CDR3 is 16 residues long. V shed 4 bases and J 0 bases; nucleotides not matched to a gene: 8. Germline loops: CDR1 SGHTA, CDR2 FQGNSA. The CDR3 is CASSWGTASYQETQYF. CDR3 in DNA: TGTGCCAGCAGCTGGGGGACAGCCTCGTACCAAGAGACCCAGTACTTC.

The chain combines TRBV18 with TRBJ2-7; no reliable D call. This CDR3 comprises 12 residues. The V gene's germline CDR1 is KGHSH and CDR2 LQKENI. Trimming took 0 bases from V and 7 from J, leaving 7 bases between them. CDR3 sequence: CASSPPQSEQYF. Written as DNA, the CDR3 is TGTGCCAGCTCACCACCTCAATCAGAGCAGTACTTC.

V is TRBV11-2 and J is TRBJ2-3; the match to TRBD2 covers 8 bases. V lost 4 bases to trimming and J lost 3 bases; unmatched junction nucleotides: 6. CDR3 length: 15 residues. Germline V gene lookup returns CDR1 SGHAT and CDR2 FQNNGV. CDR3 DNA sequence: TGTGCCAGCAGCTCGGGACTAGTTATTACAGATACGCAGTATTTT. Amino acids: CASSSGLVITDTQYF.

About this clonotype: One junction end does not reproduce the germline sequence, and a read error may be involved. V gene TRBV12-3 or TRBV12-4 combines with J gene TRBJ1-1; 7 bases map to TRBD1. The CDR3 is 15 residues long. CDR3 region: CASSFRGLENTEALF. The CDR3 coding sequence is TGTGCCAGCAGTTTCAGGGGGTTAGAAAACACTGAAGCTCTCTTT.

There are many counts of this clonotype. The chain couples TRBV3-1 to TRBJ1-4; D gene ambiguous. Germline V lookup: CDR1 LGHDT, CDR2 YNNKEL (reference sequence). The CDR3 totals 12 residues. V was shortened by 8 bases and J by 7 bases, with 11 bases between the two germline ends. The CDR3 reads CASGDWIEKLFF. The CDR3 nucleotides are TGTGCCAGCGGGGATTGGATTGAAAAACTGTTTTTT.

This clonotype was counted at least ten times. V and J are TRBV27 and TRBJ2-7, with 13 nucleotides matching TRBD2. V gave up 6 bases and J gave up 2 bases; unmatched junction bases: 7. Germline loops: CDR1 MNHEY, CDR2 SMNVEV (reference sequence). The CDR3 consists of 16 residues. The CDR3 coding sequence is TGTGCCAGCAGACCCGGACTAGCGGGAGTGGCCTACGAGCAGTACTTC. Encoded protein: CASRPGLAGVAYEQYF.

Points on this clonotype: A much more abundant neighbour one base away suggests this may be a read error. The V gene is TRBV27, the J gene TRBJ2-7, with 9 bases identical to TRBD1. CDR3 length: 14 amino acids. After removal of 5 bases from V and 7 bases from J, the junction contained 9 bases not matched to a gene. The germline V gene has CDR1 MNHEY and CDR2 SMNVEV (reference sequence). DNA for the CDR3: TGTGCCAGCAGTCGTGGGACAGGGAATGGTGAGCAGTACTTC. As protein: CASSRGTGNGEQYF.

Ten or more counts support this clonotype. The rearrangement uses TRBV20-1 and TRBJ2-3, with D perhaps given as TRBD1 or TRBD2 (5 bases each). The CDR3 length is 15 residues. Germline values: CDR1 DFQATT, CDR2 SNEGSKA (reference sequence). The V end was cut by 0 bases, the J end by 1 base, with 11 bases between. CDR3 loop: CSAREGTDGTDTQYF. The DNA for the CDR3 is TGCAGTGCTAGAGAAGGGACGGACGGCACAGATACGCAGTATTTT.